Following are 21 T cell receptor beta chains from one sample sequenced in a study of pediatric ulcerative colitis. One to two pinch biopsies were taken from the rectum during colonoscopy. The protocol was immunoSEQ multiplex PCR, while the TCRdb copy is restricted to in-frame clones and leaves out a portion. The repertoire holds some 35,000 clones, with approximately 78% as singletons. Sequencing was done on a sample of gut tissue. These receptors all come from a boy aged 5-17 years with mild ulcerative colitis.

This clone has a single count. The chain recombines TRBV9 with TRBJ2-3; D perhaps matches TRBD1 (5 bases). CDR1 and CDR2 (germline): SGDLS, YYNGEE. V was clipped by 4 bases and J by 3 bases, with 15 bases between them. The CDR3 extends over 15 amino acids. The CDR3 spells CASSPAGYDTDTQYF. CDR3 nucleotides: TGTGCCAGCAGCCCCGCAGGGTACGATACAGATACGCAGTATTTT. The whole variable domain, filled in from reference TRBV9 and TRBJ2-3, reads DSGVTQTPKHLITATGQRVTLRCSPRSGDLSVYWYQQSLDQGLQFLIQYYNGEERAKGNILERFSAQQFPDLHSELNLSSLELGDSALYFCASSPAGYDTDTQYFGPGTRLTVL.

This clone appeared a few times. The chain joins TRBV7-8 to TRBJ1-5; a possible D gene is TRBD1 (5 bases). Germline assignment: CDR1 SGHVS and CDR2 FQNEAQ. V shed 3 bases and J shed 7 bases, with 10 bases lying between them. The CDR3 covers 13 residues. DNA of the CDR3: TGTGCCAGCAGCTTCCAGGGCTCCCAGCCCCAGCATTTT. It specifies CASSFQGSQPQHF.

V gene TRBV5-4 combines with J gene TRBJ1-2, with TRBD1 as a possible D gene (6 bases). Trimming took 2 bases from V and 8 from J, leaving 13 bases between them. This CDR3 has 13 residues. Germline V CDR1 and CDR2: SGHNT, YYREEE (reference sequence). The CDR3 region is CASSFLQGNGYTF. The CDR3, as DNA: TGTGCCAGCAGCTTCTTACAGGGAAACGGCTACACCTTC.

The V gene is TRBV29-1, the J gene TRBJ1-1; D gene unclear. V was trimmed by 0 bases and J by 2 bases, leaving 13 bases between them. This CDR3 has 15 residues. CDR1 and CDR2 (germline): SQVTM, ANQGSEA. CDR3 amino acids: CSVEEGFQVNTEAFF. The CDR3 DNA reads TGCAGCGTTGAAGAAGGATTCCAGGTTAACACTGAAGCTTTCTTT.

The chain carries TRBV10-3 and TRBJ2-3; either TRBD1 or TRBD2 may fit D (5 bases each). The CDR3 extends over 14 amino acids. V was shortened by 6 bases and J by 4 bases, with 14 bases between the two germline ends. Germline loops: CDR1 ENHRY, CDR2 SYGVKD. CDR3 nucleotide sequence: TGTGCCATCAGGGGGACCGTTGCTCCAGATACGCAGTATTTT. Its translation: CAIRGTVAPDTQYF.

This clone appeared a single time. The rearrangement joins TRBV19 to TRBJ1-1; the D gene is possibly TRBD1 (6 bases). Germline V gene data show CDR1 as LNHDA and CDR2 as SQIVND (reference sequence). V lost 6 bases and J lost 4, with 12 bases in between. The CDR3 spans 13 residues. The CDR3 here is CASSHTGSTEAFF. The CDR3, as DNA: TGTGCCAGTAGCCATACAGGGAGCACTGAAGCTTTCTTT. The full variable domain, in which reference TRBV19 and TRBJ1-1 provide the parts outside the CDR3, is DGGITQSPKYLFRKEGQNVTLSCEQNLNHDAMYWYRQDPGQGLRLIYYSQIVNDFQKGDIAEGYSVSREKKESFPLTVTSAQKNPTAFYLCASSHTGSTEAFFGQGTRLTVV.

The J gene is TRBJ2-1, the V gene TRBV19, with TRBD1 matching over 7 bases. CDR3 length: 15 residues. V lost 8 bases to trimming and J lost 13 bases; unmatched junction nucleotides: 20. Germline V CDR1 and CDR2: LNHDA, SQIVND (reference sequence). In DNA form, the CDR3 reads TGTGCCAGTGGACCCCGGGACAGATTCTACAATGGTCAGTTCTTC. This gives the protein CASGPRDRFYNGQFF.

This clone was counted once. The V and J genes are TRBV7-2 and TRBJ2-7; possibly TRBD1 or TRBD2 for D (6 bases each). The germline V gene encodes CDR1 SGHTA and CDR2 FQGNSA. V was cut by 3 bases and J by 5 bases, with 14 bases left in between. This CDR3 has 14 residues. Here the CDR3 reads CASSFWGASHEQYF. The CDR3 DNA reads TGTGCCAGCAGCTTTTGGGGGGCGAGTCACGAGCAGTACTTC. Drawing the rest from reference TRBV7-2 and TRBJ2-7, the complete variable domain is GAGVSQSPSNKVTEKGKDVELRCDPISGHTALYWYRQSLGQGLEFLIYFQGNSAPDKSGLPSDRFSAERTGGSVSTLTIQRTQQEDSAVYLCASSFWGASHEQYFGPGTRLTVT.

The gene calls are TRBV30 and TRBJ1-1; maybe TRBD1 (5 bases). Trimming pared 4 bases from V and 3 bases from J, leaving 18 bases between. The CDR3 totals 15 residues. Germline CDR1 GTSNPN, CDR2 SVGIG (reference sequence). The CDR3 reads CAWNVVWGKDTEAFF. DNA for the CDR3: TGTGCCTGGAACGTTGTGTGGGGGAAGGACACTGAAGCTTTCTTT.

This clone was found once. V usage is TRBV10-3 and J usage is TRBJ2-5, with TRBD1 identical over 7 bases. The V gene end was trimmed by 4 bases and the J gene end by 1 base; junction bases not matched to a gene: 3. Germline assignment: CDR1 ENHRY and CDR2 SYGVKD. CDR3 size: 14 residues. As DNA, the CDR3 is TGTGCCATCAGTGGGGGACAGCTCCAAGAGACCCAGTACTTC. Amino acids: CAISGGQLQETQYF.

This clone was detected a few times. The V gene is TRBV6-5, the J gene TRBJ1-6; the D gene is possibly TRBD1 (5 bases). CDR1 and CDR2 from the germline V gene are MNHEY and SVGAGI. With 5 bases removed from V and 10 bases from J, the gap between germline ends came to 12 bases. The CDR3 is made up of 13 amino acids. The CDR3 nucleotides read TGTGCCAGCAGTGGGACCTCGAGCTCACCCCTCCACTTT. This codes for CASSGTSSSPLHF.

The chain uses TRBV5-4 and TRBJ2-7; D gene ambiguous. With 4 bases removed from V and 3 bases from J, the gap between germline ends came to 11 bases. Germline CDR1 and CDR2: SGHNT and YYREEE (reference sequence). The CDR3 spans 13 residues. The DNA for the CDR3 is TGTGCCAGCAGCGATCCTATTTACTACGAGCAGTACTTC. Amino acid sequence: CASSDPIYYEQYF.

V gene TRBV9 combines with J gene TRBJ1-1; D unclear. The CDR3 is 15 residues long. Trimming pared 2 bases from V and 4 bases from J, leaving 15 bases between. CDR1 SGDLS and CDR2 YYNGEE come from the germline V gene. CDR3 DNA: TGTGCCAGCAGCGTGGAGGCACGGCCTAGCACTGAAGCTTTCTTT. This encodes CASSVEARPSTEAFF.

This chain joins TRBV7-2 and TRBJ1-2; D perhaps matches TRBD1 (5 bases). Germline V gives CDR1 SGHTA, CDR2 FQGNSA. The CDR3 has 13 amino acids. Deletions cut 1 base from V and 8 bases from J, with 11 bases between. The CDR3 loop reads CASSLGVGAGYTF. CDR3 DNA: TGTGCCAGCAGCTTAGGGGTAGGGGCAGGCTACACCTTC.

The chain uses TRBV5-1 and TRBJ2-3; D might be TRBD2 (6 bases). In germline, CDR1 is SGHRS, CDR2 YFSETQ. Trimming removed 2 bases from V and 7 bases from J, with 11 bases in between. There are 13 residues in the CDR3. This CDR3 reads CASSFAGIHTQYF. DNA for the CDR3: TGCGCCAGCAGCTTTGCGGGAATTCATACGCAGTATTTT. Using reference TRBV5-1 and TRBJ2-3 for the parts outside the CDR3, the full variable domain is KAGVTQTPRYLIKTRGQQVTLSCSPISGHRSVSWYQQTPGQGLQFLFEYFSETQRNKGNFPGRFSGRQFSNSRSEMNVSTLELGDSALYLCASSFAGIHTQYFGPGTRLTVL.

This chain connects TRBV21-1 to TRBJ2-7; the table's D call, TRBD2, was not checked against the DNA. TRBV21-1 is assigned pseudogene status. The CDR3 covers 15 residues. As DNA, the CDR3 is TGTGCCAGCGCCCATGCTAGCGGGGAGTACTACGAGCAGTACTTC. As protein: CASAHASGEYYEQYF.

This clone has a handful of counts. The chain joins TRBV7-2 to TRBJ2-4, with D possibly matching TRBD1 (6 bases). CDR1 and CDR2 from the germline V gene are SGHTA and FQGNSA. V dropped 1 base and J dropped 5 bases, with 9 bases sitting between them. CDR3 length: 14 residues. CDR3 sequence (DNA): TGTGCCAGCAGCTTAGTGGGGGCCGAAAACATTCAGTACTTC. It yields the protein CASSLVGAENIQYF.

This clone was seen a few times. The chain carries TRBV6-1 and TRBJ1-2; tentatively, D is TRBD1 (6 bases). The V end lost 4 bases, the J end lost 5 bases, and 11 bases lay between the germline ends. Germline V lookup: CDR1 MNHNS, CDR2 SASEGT. This CDR3 has 13 amino acids. The CDR3 bases are TGTGCCAGCAGTGCCAACAGGGTATATGGCTACACCTTC. Translating it yields CASSANRVYGYTF.

V is TRBV5-8 and J is TRBJ1-2; no reliable D call. This CDR3 has 13 residues. V was pared by 0 bases and J by 8 bases, with 11 bases between. The germline V gene has CDR1 SGHTS and CDR2 YDEGEE. In DNA, the CDR3 is TGTGCCAGCAGCTTGGGCAGGTCGTTAGGCTACACCTTC. Translating gives CASSLGRSLGYTF.

This chain joins TRBV13 and TRBJ2-3, with D perhaps matching TRBD1 or TRBD2 (5 bases each). CDR1 and CDR2 (germline): PRHDT, FYEKMQ (reference sequence). This CDR3 region has 16 residues. With 2 bases removed from V and 3 bases from J, the gap between germline ends came to 15 bases. CDR3 protein: CASSLRAGWRTDTQYF. DNA for the CDR3: TGTGCCAGCAGCTTAAGGGCAGGGTGGAGGACAGATACGCAGTATTTT.

This chain's CDR3 is CASSGGSRVSNQPQHF. As DNA, the CDR3 is TGTGCCAGTAGTGGGGGGTCTCGGGTAAGCAATCAGCCCCAGCATTTT. V gene TRBV19 combines with J gene TRBJ1-5, with D possibly matching TRBD1 (5 bases). Trimming took 5 bases from V and 1 from J, leaving 15 bases between them. The germline V gene has CDR1 LNHDA and CDR2 SQIVND (reference sequence). The CDR3 consists of 16 residues. The full variable domain, with the rest looked up from reference TRBV19 and TRBJ1-5, is DGGITQSPKYLFRKEGQNVTLSCEQNLNHDAMYWYRQDPGQGLRLIYYSQIVNDFQKGDIAEGYSVSREKKESFPLTVTSAQKNPTAFYLCASSGGSRVSNQPQHFGDGTRLSIL.